This T cell receptor (beta chain) was obtained from a study of regulatory T cells in long-lasting Graves disease (dated by TCRdb to 2020 to 2022). Background on the whole study: To count as having persistent Graves' disease, a patient had to have received antithyroid drug treatment for over 5 years with TSH receptor autoantibodies remaining persistently positive. In the clinical cohort, patients with persistent Graves' disease had used antithyroid drugs for an average of about 9.4 years. Patients with persistent Graves' disease were compared with patients with newly diagnosed Graves' disease using TCR sequencing and RNA sequencing of peripheral blood. A total of roughly 33 samples underwent TCR sequencing: roughly 13 from persistent and around 20 from newly diagnosed Graves' disease patients. The study was registered as a clinical trial and conducted in China.

This clonotype showed up just a few times. The antigen it recognizes is unknown. It has no much larger one-base neighbor in the sample; base qualities were not kept. Overall results and qualifications from the work: Compared with newly diagnosed patients, patients with persistent Graves' disease had lower TCR Shannon entropy and fewer highly expanded clones, which suggests clonal expansion. More public clonotypes were shared among persistent patients (roughly 2,900) than among newly diagnosed patients (966). Sequencing and analysis were restricted to the TCR beta chain. The study examined only peripheral blood because the primary lesion, thyroid tissue, could not be accessed. Preferential use of TRBV28, TRBJ1-2 and TRBJ2-5 was observed in persistent disease, whereas TRBV20-1 and TRBJ2-1 were favored in newly diagnosed disease. The authors acknowledged the small sample size as a limitation that may reduce accuracy.

The cysteine opens and the phenylalanine closes a CDR3 of 16 amino acids. Only the CDR3 region is kept as DNA, spanning 48 bases read in frame from base 1. For CDR1 and CDR2, the germline V gene (reference sequence) lists MNHEY and SMNVEV. For this chain, trimming is 5 bases at the V end and 5 bases at the J end, and the number of junction bases without a gene match is 11. Library generation was performed with multiplex PCR. Sequencing used an Illumina HiSeq 4000. To build TCR beta libraries, CDR3 regions were amplified by Arm-PCR using iRepertoire HTBI primers. PCR products were gel purified before sequencing. The published analysis was carried out like this. Gene usage analysis of CDR3 amino acid clonotypes used the roughly 62 TRBV and around 13 TRBJ segments found across samples. COPE and FqMerger were used to merge filtered high-quality paired reads into contigs. BLAST was used to align contigs to IMGT TRBV, TRBD and TRBJ reference genes, and CDR3 was defined according to IMGT. Highly expanded clones were defined as clonotypes with a frequency above 0.1%. Repertoire diversity was measured by Shannon entropy, and V-J evenness by the Gini coefficient. Public clonotypes were defined as clonotypes shared by more than one individual. TCRdb trimmed the raw reads at Q25, called clones with MiXCR and kept productive beta chains. Entries are consolidated by CDR3 protein sequence, retaining the most common genes and DNA. None of the V and J calls come from the authors' own analysis; TCRdb made them. In this sample the table shows approximately 690,000 distinct CDR3 sequences, about 30% of which occur a single time. The ten biggest clones cover under 50% of the sample.

The sample's time point label, in plain terms: persistent/refractory GD, antithyroid drugs over 5 years with positive TRAb. For both TCR sequencing and RNA sequencing, RNA was extracted from PBMCs in TRIzol. Graves' disease was diagnosed according to American Thyroid Association guidelines. Recruitment of patients was carried out at an endocrinology department in Xi'an, China. Each patient gave approximately 8.8 milliliters of peripheral blood, collected in an EDTA anticoagulant tube. Ficoll Paque Plus density gradient separation was used to isolate PBMCs, and no further T cell sorting was done. RNA quality was checked with an Agilent 2100 Bioanalyzer and agarose gel, and concentration with a NanoDrop 2000.

Here the sequenced sample was peripheral blood mononuclear cells (PBMCs), taken when the disease was refractory, from a patient treated with antithyroid drugs. This receptor was taken from a female donor with Graves disease. The chain was built from TRBV27 and TRBJ2-2, and TRBD2 matches 7 of the central bases. The CDR3 region: CASSPYAGVETGELFF. The DNA sequence is TGTGCCAGCAGTCCCTACGCGGGAGTGGAGACCGGGGAGCTGTTTTTT.